These 3 T cell receptor beta chains came from one sample sequenced in a study of Graves' ophthalmopathy and Graves' hyperthyroidism. TCR beta CDR3 amplification used RNA transcripts. An opening RT-PCR round employed HTBI primers and preceded a second-round multiplex PCR. TCRdb called the multiplex PCR reads again in MiXCR, with one record for every CDR3 protein. Among some 240,000 distinct CDR3 sequences listed, 45% to 55% were seen once. Sequenced material: peripheral blood. The receptors derive from an adult man with Graves' ophthalmopathy.

There are many counts of this clonotype. The V and J genes are TRBV5-1 and TRBJ1-2, with D hard to call. This CDR3 contains 14 residues. V was cut by 0 bases and J by 1 base, with 7 bases left in between. Per the germline V gene, CDR1 is SGHRS and CDR2 is YFSETQ. CDR3 in amino acids: CASSLEGSNYGYTF. The CDR3 nucleotides are TGCGCCAGCAGCTTGGAGGGCAGTAACTATGGCTACACCTTC.

This clonotype was counted a few times. V gene TRBV15 combines with J gene TRBJ2-7; 14 nucleotides agree with TRBD2. Unmatched junction bases numbered 1, after V lost 0 bases and J lost 3 bases. Germline CDR1 and CDR2: LNHNV and YYDKDF (reference sequence). The CDR3 extends over 16 amino acids. The CDR3, as DNA: TGTGCCACCAGCAGAGAGGGGACTAGCGGGGGCTACGAGCAGTACTTC. This gives the protein CATSREGTSGGYEQYF.

This clonotype was counted between two and nine times. The chain links TRBV15 to TRBJ1-2; D remains unclear. V was cut by 5 bases and J by 3 bases, with 13 bases left in between. Per germline, CDR1 LNHNV and CDR2 YYDKDF (reference sequence). The CDR3 runs to 14 residues. The DNA for the CDR3 is TGTGCCACCAGCCCCGGCAGCTCGGACTATGGCTACACCTTC. Protein product: CATSPGSSDYGYTF.